The T cell receptor (beta chain) under discussion was sequenced for a study of cytotoxic CD8 clonotypes in ibrutinib-treated CLL. Only in-frame clones appear in the TCRdb table, and some are missing; sequencing was by immunoSEQ multiplex PCR. Of some 200,000 clones listed, over 65% are singletons. Germline CDR1 is SGDLS and CDR2 is YYNGEE. The ends were cut back, 2 bases at V and 5 bases at J, with 13 bases in the middle. This CDR3 contains 14 residues. The chain uses TRBV9 and TRBJ2-5; weak D call: TRBD1 (6 bases). The sequences come from PBMCs, collected after 12 months of ibrutinib treatment. The sequence was obtained from a human donor with chronic lymphocytic leukemia. The CDR3 bases are TGTGCCAGCAGCGTCACAACAGGGTGGGAGACCCAGTACTTC. Amino acids: CASSVTTGWETQYF.